This TCR beta chain was recorded in a study of T cell responses to AZD1222 COVID-19 vaccine. Study summary: It was second doses at about 4 or about 12 weeks that were pooled. Study outcomes and limitations: Females outnumbered males among donors, who were mostly white British; clonal diversity was possibly underestimated. Repertoire sampling happened only post peak T cell response. CD4 TCRs associated with vaccination spanned spike, dominating at 160-218 and 743-854.

Comment on this clone: Its cognate antigen is unknown.

Some clones are missing from TCRdb's copy, which holds only in-frame ones; the method was immunoSEQ multiplex PCR. This sample carries 95,000 to 110,000 clones, 91% of them seen once, and the ten largest clones take 20% to 25%. Trimming took off 1 base at V and 4 bases at J, with 5 bases between the two ends. This CDR3 has 13 amino acids. Germline V lookup: CDR1 MGHRA, CDR2 YSYEKL. The gene calls are TRBV4-1 and TRBJ1-5; D uncertain. Sequencing used peripheral blood, obtained on day 0 of AZD1222 vaccination. This TCR was sampled from an adult in good health. CDR3 sequence (DNA): TGCGCCAGCAGCCAAGGGGAAAATCAGCCCCAGCATTTT. It yields the protein CASSQGENQPQHF.